This is a list of T cell receptor beta chains from one sample in a study of somatic mutations in cytotoxic T cells in rheumatoid arthritis. TCRdb's table, derived via immunoSEQ multiplex PCR, lists solely in-frame clones and lacks some. The table records 11,000 or so clones, 74% of them present only once. The sequenced material came from CD8+ T cells sorted from blood. These receptors came from a woman aged 40 to 50 in good health. CDR3s include the opening cysteine and the closing phenylalanine or tryptophan. Each record gives: V gene, clone size, J gene, CDR3 length, D gene, CDR3 protein, CDR3 DNA. The D gene is left open where the match is weak. A clone size is listed for some rows: how often the clone was seen (once, few, many), or a class if it is expanded.

TRBV29-1,-,TRBJ2-2,15,TRBD2,CSVEDWTRVGGELFF,TGCAGCGTTGAAGATTGGACTAGAGTAGGAGGGGAGCTGTTTTTT
TRBV19,-,TRBJ1-5,15,-,CASRQTGLNNQPQHF,TGTGCCAGTAGACAAACAGGGTTAAACAATCAGCCCCAGCATTTT
TRBV5-4,few,TRBJ1-2,14,-,CATLPRGAGYGYTF,TGTGCCACCCTTCCCCGCGGGGCCGGCTATGGCTACACCTTC
TRBV13,few,TRBJ2-2,15,TRBD2,CASSLIGGGQRELFF,TGTGCCAGCAGCCTCATCGGGGGGGGGCAGAGGGAGCTGTTTTTT
TRBV28,-,TRBJ1-2,13,-,CASSLQGSYGYTF,TGTGCCAGCAGTTTACAGGGAAGCTATGGCTACACCTTC
TRBV7-8,-,TRBJ2-1,18,TRBD2,CASSSSLAGESSYNEQFF,TGTGCCAGCAGCTCGAGTCTAGCGGGAGAAAGCTCCTACAATGAGCAGTTCTTC
TRBV4-1,-,TRBJ2-4,20,TRBD2,CASSQVSGAGGPLAKNIQYF,TGCGCCAGCAGCCAAGTTAGTGGAGCGGGGGGGCCGCTAGCCAAAAACATTCAGTACTTC
TRBV19,-,TRBJ1-5,15,-,CASKGGTSSNQPQHF,TGTGCCAGTAAGGGGGGGACCTCCAGCAATCAGCCCCAGCATTTT
TRBV19,-,TRBJ2-1,11,-,CASSNYNEQFF,TGTGCCAGTAGTAATTACAATGAGCAGTTCTTC
TRBV6-5,-,TRBJ1-2,13,-,CASSSLSNYGYTF,TGTGCCAGCAGTTCCCTCTCCAACTATGGCTACACCTTC
TRBV11-2,-,TRBJ2-2,15,TRBD2,CASSLGTSGTGELFF,TGTGCCAGCAGCCTCGGGACTAGCGGGACCGGGGAGCTGTTTTTT